The source of this T cell receptor beta chain is a study of cytomegalovirus exposure and HLA in healthy donors. PCR was performed using 60 Vbeta and 13 Jbeta primers. Libraries were prepared by immunoSEQ multiplex PCR; TCRdb keeps only in-frame clonotypes and omits some of them. This sample yields around 180,000 clones, of which about four fifths are seen a single time; roughly 1.5% belongs to the top ten. This clone was picked up one time. The CDR3 runs 15 residues. V was pared by 3 bases and J by 2 bases, with 12 bases between. In germline, CDR1 is SGDLS, CDR2 YYNGEE. This clonotype originated in a woman aged 45-65 years in good health and CMV-seronegative. The sample consisted of PBMCs. This chain uses TRBV9 with TRBJ1-5; a weak D match, TRBD1 (6 bases). The CDR3 nucleotides read TGTGCCAGCAGCGCCGCAGGGGATGGCAATCAGCCCCAGCATTTT. Protein sequence: CASSAAGDGNQPQHF.